This TCR beta chain derives from a study of blood T cell repertoires in COVID-19 (dated by TCRdb to about 2020). Turning to the overall study: Samples covering the acute and convalescent phases of COVID-19 were provided by collaborators in the United States, Italy and Spain. The prospective study material was composed of cDNA or gDNA derived from T cells, B-cell-depleted T cells, or PBMCs. Deeply sampled blood TCRbeta repertoires from subjects exposed to, actively infected with, or recovered from COVID-19 were included in the dataset. The repertoires were made available in a free public database intended to serve as a resource for research on the immune response to SARS-CoV-2. The samples were drawn from two sources: the first 160 participants of the ongoing ImmuneRACE study, and approximately 1,300 subjects contributed by 6 global collaborators. Nearly every sample came with metadata listing a de-identified subject ID, COVID-19 status, age in years and sex. HLA class I and class II types, where available, came from metadata supplied by the sample provider rather than from assay-based typing.

The immunoSEQ Assay, a bias-controlled multiplex PCR, was used to amplify TCRbeta CDR3 regions from genomic DNA. The study's processing was this. Nucleated cell counts per sample were estimated from amplification of reference gene primers within the assay. Sequence reads were collapsed and filtered to measure the absolute abundance of every unique TCRbeta CDR3 rearrangement. For each sample, productive Simpson clonality was calculated as the square root of Simpson's diversity index over productive rearrangements. TCRdb stores this immuneACCESS table with in-frame sequences only. Part of the clones is absent; in the studies checked, under half of the shortfall reflects unresolved V genes, and no reason is known for the rest. D and trimming come from the DNA, and the V and J calls and clone size come from that table. The sample contains 150,000 to 200,000 clones, roughly 82% of them found a single time. The top ten clones comprise 6.5% to 8.5% of the sample.

Comment on this clone: Its antigen is not yet known. Base qualities are missing; no much larger clone stands one base away.

Overall study results and their limits: Clinical and demographic metadata were provided uncurated, with the amount varying by source and participant.

At one collaborating source in Seattle, patients were enrolled during active infection and were followed longitudinally through the course of disease. Collaborating institutions collected whole blood in K2EDTA tubes following their own protocols. For TCRbeta analysis, collaborators shipped samples in one of three forms: frozen whole blood, isolated PBMCs, or DNA extracted from either of those sample types. V gives up 1 base and J gives up 4 bases, and the segment between their germline ends measures 13 bases. From the germline V gene (reference sequence), CDR1 is SEHNR and CDR2 is FQNEAQ. Reading from cysteine to phenylalanine, the CDR3 counts 15 amino acids. Kept here is only the CDR3 DNA, which spans 45 bases and is read in frame from base 1.

The sequencing sample was made of peripheral blood. The receptor was derived from a woman aged 35 to 49 with COVID-19, enrolled during active disease. The chain joins TRBV7-9 to TRBJ2-5, with the D segment identity uncertain. The CDR3 amino acid sequence is: CASSLGQTVAETQYF. The DNA sequence follows: TGTGCCAGCAGCTTAGGGCAGACTGTAGCAGAGACCCAGTACTTC.